One sample yielded the 28 T cell receptor beta chains listed below, sequenced in a study of glioma-infiltrating T cells. Amplification of TCR alpha and beta CDR3 regions from RNA used iRepertoire nested multiplex PCR. TCRdb reanalysed the multiplex PCR reads using MiXCR and keeps one entry per CDR3 protein. The table includes around 130,000 distinct CDR3 sequences, roughly a quarter detected once. Sequenced sample: glioma tissue, nonneoplastic brain tissue, or PBMCs (not recorded which). The receptors were gathered from a human donor with low-grade glioma or glioblastoma, undergoing nonglioma brain surgery, or in good health (not recorded which).

The sample holds a few counts of this clonotype. This chain links TRBV4-1 with TRBJ1-1; 7 bases line up with TRBD1. The CDR3 contains 14 residues. Germline V CDR1 and CDR2: MGHRA, YSYEKL. The V gene end was trimmed by 4 bases and the J gene end by 4 bases; junction bases not matched to a gene: 6. This CDR3 is CASSRGTVGTEAFF. CDR3 DNA: TGCGCCAGCAGCCGAGGGACAGTGGGCACTGAAGCTTTCTTT.

This clonotype was counted between two and nine times. The chain carries TRBV4-1 and TRBJ2-2; TRBD2 agrees at 10 bases. Germline V gene lookup returns CDR1 MGHRA and CDR2 YSYEKL. This CDR3 has 16 amino acids. Losses at the gene ends were 1 base for V and 7 bases for J; bases not matched to a gene: 6. Written as DNA, the CDR3 is TGCGCCAGCAGCCAAGTGGAACTAGCGGGGATCGGGGAGCTGTTTTTT. The encoded protein is CASSQVELAGIGELFF.

Notes on this clonotype: The junction departs from germline at one end; a sequencing error may be responsible. The chain has TRBV4-1 and TRBJ2-3; D might be TRBD2 (6 bases). This CDR3 is 16 amino acids long. The V gene's germline CDR1 is MGHRA and CDR2 YSYEKL. The CDR3 here is CDSSQDWGGEADTQYF. The CDR3 nucleotides are TGCGACAGCAGCCAAGATTGGGGAGGCGAGGCAGATACGCAGTATTTT.

This clonotype was recorded at least ten times. CDR3 bases: TGTGCCAGCAGCGCTAGCGGGGGGCCCTACGAGCAGTACGTC. Residues: CASSASGGPYEQYV. The gene calls are TRBV6-1 and TRBJ2-7; 11 positions match TRBD2. V was pared by 6 bases and J by 2 bases, with 3 bases of the junction left unmatched. Germline CDR1 and CDR2: MNHNS and SASEGT. CDR3 length: 14 amino acids.

There are a few counts of this clonotype. The CDR3 bases are TGTGCCAGCAGTTGGCAGGGCGGTGACTATGGCTACACCTTC. Protein: CASSWQGGDYGYTF. The chain recombines TRBV12-3 or TRBV12-4 with TRBJ1-2; D perhaps matches TRBD1 (5 bases). This CDR3 comprises 14 residues. With 4 bases removed from V and 3 bases from J, the gap between germline ends came to 12 bases.

The V call is TRBV27, the J call TRBJ2-2; no reliable D call. Trimming stripped 7 bases from V and 0 bases from J, with 9 bases between. Germline loops: CDR1 MNHEY, CDR2 SMNVEV (reference sequence). This CDR3 has 14 residues. CDR3: CASNLLANTGELFF. The CDR3 DNA reads as TGTGCCAGCAACCTACTCGCGAACACCGGGGAGCTGTTTTTT.

This chain connects TRBV11-2 to TRBJ2-7; D is possibly TRBD1 or TRBD2 (6 bases each). Germline assignment: CDR1 SGHAT and CDR2 FQNNGV. V was clipped by 5 bases and J by 5 bases, with 16 bases between them. CDR3 length: 14 residues. The CDR3 bases are TGTGCCAGCAGCCTCCTGGGGGGCGGTAACGAGCAGTACGTC. Its translation is CASSLLGGGNEQYV.

The chain has TRBV19 and TRBJ1-6; D gene ambiguous. CDR1 and CDR2 from the germline V gene are LNHDA and SQIVND (reference sequence). V was cut by 10 bases and J by 9 bases, with 19 bases left in between. The CDR3 totals 14 residues. The CDR3 DNA reads as TGTGCCACCAGGCAGAAGGTCCGGAGTTCACCCCTCCACTTT. Its translation is CATRQKVRSSPLHF.

This clonotype appeared many times. V usage is TRBV25-1 and J usage is TRBJ2-3; D remains unclear. Germline values: CDR1 MGHDK, CDR2 SYGVNS. CDR3 length: 12 residues. With 1 base removed from V and 7 bases from J, the gap between germline ends came to 6 bases. CDR3 residues: CASSESSHTQYF. Written as DNA, the CDR3 is TGTGCCAGCAGTGAATCTTCCCATACGCAGTATTTT.

This clonotype is a singleton in its sample. Since the CDR3 does not end with the conserved phenylalanine or tryptophan, this likely comes from a read error. The genes are TRBV6-6 and TRBJ2-1; 7 bases are shared with TRBD2. This CDR3 is built from 13 residues. Looked up from germline, CDR1 is MNHNY and CDR2 is SVGAGI (reference sequence). V was clipped by 5 bases and J by 10 bases; unmatched bases: 8. The CDR3 region has the DNA TGTGCCAGCAGTACGGCAGCGGGAAGGGAGCAGTTCCTC. Its protein product is CASSTAAGREQFL.

V and J are TRBV27 and TRBJ2-5; TRBD1 might be the D (6 bases). The V and J ends lost 3 bases and 0 bases respectively, with 17 bases between them. From germline, CDR1 is MNHEY and CDR2 SMNVEV (reference sequence). The CDR3 has 17 residues. The CDR3 reads CASSLTRDTEHQETQYF. CDR3 DNA: TGTGCCAGCAGTTTGACCCGGGACACCGAGCACCAAGAGACCCAGTACTTC.

V is TRBV7-6 and J is TRBJ2-5, with 10 bases that match TRBD1. Losses at the gene ends were 4 bases for V and 5 bases for J; bases not matched to a gene: 7. The CDR3 length is 15 residues. Germline V lookup: CDR1 SGHVS, CDR2 FNYEAQ. The CDR3 loop is CASSSPGQGLETQYF. The CDR3, as DNA: TGTGCCAGCAGCTCTCCGGGACAGGGGCTTGAGACCCAGTACTTC.

This clonotype was counted at least ten times. The CDR3 DNA sequence: TGTGCCACCAGCAGGGGACAGGGTGGCGCGGATACGCAGTATTTT. It codes for CATSRGQGGADTQYF. The V call is TRBV15, the J call TRBJ2-3, with 9 bases that match TRBD1. Germline V gives CDR1 LNHNV, CDR2 YYDKDF (reference sequence). Losses at the gene ends were 3 bases for V and 6 bases for J; bases not matched to a gene: 7. This CDR3 region has 15 residues.

The rearrangement uses TRBV5-4 and TRBJ1-1, with D uncertain. Germline loops: CDR1 SGHNT, CDR2 YYREEE (reference sequence). Trimming took off 4 bases at V and 5 bases at J, with 12 bases between the two ends. The CDR3 extends over 13 amino acids. This CDR3 is CASSQTGQTEAFF. CDR3 DNA sequence: TGTGCCAGCAGCCAAACCGGTCAGACTGAAGCTTTCTTT.

The V call is TRBV2, the J call TRBJ2-1; 7 bases are shared with TRBD2. The germline CDR1 and CDR2 sequences are SNHLY and FYNNEI. The CDR3 length is 17 residues. Trimming removed 6 bases from V and 7 bases from J; junction bases left unmatched: 18. CDR3 sequence (DNA): TGTGCCAGCAGCCCCACCCGGACTAGATCCCTAGAGAATGAGCAGTTCTTC. Translation: CASSPTRTRSLENEQFF.

This clonotype was seen a handful of times. V gene TRBV2 combines with J gene TRBJ2-7; no reliable D call. The germline V gene has CDR1 SNHLY and CDR2 FYNNEI. There are 12 residues in the CDR3. Trimming cost V 6 bases and J 4 bases, with 10 bases left between them. CDR3 amino acids: CASSSDFYEQYV. CDR3 DNA: TGTGCCAGCAGCTCGGATTTTTACGAGCAGTACGTC.

In this sample, this clonotype turned up many times. V and J are TRBV28 and TRBJ1-5; 7 nucleotides align to TRBD1. Losses at the gene ends were 3 bases for V and 3 bases for J; bases not matched to a gene: 5. The germline V gene encodes CDR1 MDHEN and CDR2 SYDVKM. CDR3 length: 15 residues. Here the CDR3 DNA reads TGTGCCAGCAGTTTGGCGGGACAGACCAATCAGCCCCAGCATTTT. Its protein is CASSLAGQTNQPQHF.

Remarks on this clonotype: The junction and the germline gene differ at one end; a read error may be behind it. The genes are TRBV7-2 and TRBJ1-5; D gene unclear. The germline CDR1 and CDR2 sequences are SGHTA and FQGNSA. CDR3 length equals 16 residues. The CDR3 region is CAGSLGRAGGNQPQHF. As DNA, the CDR3 is TGTGCCGGCAGCTTAGGGCGGGCTGGGGGCAATCAGCCCCAGCATTTT.

In regard to this clonotype: The junction departs from the called germline gene at one end, perhaps through a read error. The rearrangement uses TRBV2 and TRBJ1-5; D might be TRBD1 (5 bases). Germline CDR1 SNHLY, CDR2 FYNNEI. This CDR3 comprises 14 residues. The CDR3, as DNA: TGTGCTAGCAGCTTCCTGGGGGACAATCAGCCCCAGCATTTT. It codes for CASSFLGDNQPQHF.

There are a few counts of this clonotype. The V gene is TRBV20-1, the J gene TRBJ2-2, with TRBD1 matching 7 bases. V shed 5 bases, J shed 0 bases, and the junction held 3 bases outside the gene matches. The CDR3 sequence is 14 residues long. The germline V gene has CDR1 DFQATT and CDR2 SNEGSKA (reference sequence). CDR3 sequence reads: CSASTGTNTGELFF. The CDR3 nucleotides read TGCAGTGCTTCGACAGGGACGAACACCGGGGAGCTGTTTTTT.

With respect to this clonotype: This may come from a read error, since a much larger clone is one base off. The chain has TRBV6-1 and TRBJ1-1; 9 nucleotides match TRBD1. J was trimmed by 4 bases and V by 4 bases; bases with no gene match: 7. Germline V gene sequence: CDR1 MNHNS, CDR2 SASEGT. The CDR3 covers 15 residues. CDR3 sequence: CASSALWDRATEAFF. The DNA for the CDR3 is TGTGCCAGCAGTGCACTTTGGGACAGGGCCACTGAAGCTTTCTTT.

This clonotype was recorded many times. The chain joins TRBV2 to TRBJ2-3; no clear D. Deletions cut 8 bases from V and 1 base from J, with 7 bases between. This CDR3 is built from 12 residues. CDR1 SNHLY and CDR2 FYNNEI come from the germline V gene. The CDR3 region has the DNA TGTGCCAGCTCTTGGGGCACAGATACGCAGTATTTT. It translates to CASSWGTDTQYF. The variable domain in full, with the rest retrieved from reference TRBV2 and TRBJ2-3, is EPEVTQTPSHQVTQMGQEVILRCVPISNHLYFYWYRQILGQKVEFLVSFYNNEISEKSEIFDDQFSVERPDGSNFTLKIRSTKLEDSAMYFCASSWGTDTQYFGPGTRLTVL.

The chain combines TRBV5-1 with TRBJ1-1; D not resolved. The CDR3 contains 14 residues. Germline assignment: CDR1 SGHRS and CDR2 YFSETQ. V lost 0 bases and J 5 bases, leaving 11 bases between the germline ends. The DNA of the CDR3 is TGCGCCAGCAGCTTGGACGGCCAGAGGACTGAAGCTTTCTTT. Encoded protein: CASSLDGQRTEAFF.

This clonotype has a handful of counts. The rearrangement joins TRBV5-1 to TRBJ1-5; 11 bases map to TRBD1. Germline CDR1 SGHRS, CDR2 YFSETQ. The CDR3 has 19 residues. V shed 4 bases, J shed 4 bases, and the junction held 16 bases outside the gene matches. The CDR3 sequence: CASSQDGQGALWSNQPQHF. Written as DNA, the CDR3 is TGCGCCAGCAGCCAAGATGGACAGGGGGCCCTTTGGAGTAATCAGCCCCAGCATTTT.

Many counts were recorded for this clonotype. The chain is built from TRBV7-9 and TRBJ2-3; tentatively, D is TRBD2 (6 bases). The CDR3 is 14 amino acids. Germline V gene lookup returns CDR1 SEHNR and CDR2 FQNEAQ (reference sequence). V lost 5 bases and J 4 bases, leaving 13 bases between the germline ends. CDR3 nucleotides: TGTGCCAGCAGCCGCGGGGCGGCGGCAGATACGCAGTATTTT. Protein product: CASSRGAAADTQYF. The whole variable domain, filled in from reference TRBV7-9 and TRBJ2-3, reads DTGVSQNPRHKITKRGQNVTFRCDPISEHNRLYWYRQTLGQGPEFLTYFQNEAQLEKSRLLSDRFSAERPKGSFSTLEIQRTEQGDSAMYLCASSRGAAADTQYFGPGTRLTVL.

This clonotype came up many times. The genes are TRBV24-1 and TRBJ2-1; 8 bases match TRBD2. After removal of 0 bases from V and 9 bases from J, the junction contained 6 bases not matched to a gene. The CDR3 consists of 15 residues. Germline assignment: CDR1 KGHDR and CDR2 SFDVKD. The CDR3 DNA reads as TGTGCCACCAGTGATTTGGCGGGGGGCGGGAGTGAGCAGTTCTTC. Protein sequence: CATSDLAGGGSEQFF.

This clonotype was seen at least ten times. The chain uses TRBV4-1 and TRBJ1-1, with D perhaps matching TRBD1 (6 bases). Germline CDR1 MGHRA, CDR2 YSYEKL. This CDR3 spans 16 amino acids. V was clipped by 0 bases and J by 2 bases, with 13 bases between them. The CDR3 bases are TGCGCCAGCAGCCAAGAGGGGGGCAGACCCAACACTGAAGCTTTCTTT. It specifies CASSQEGGRPNTEAFF.

This clonotype has a count of ten or more. The gene calls are TRBV20-1 and TRBJ2-3; D unclear. With 2 bases removed from V and 0 bases from J, the gap between germline ends came to 9 bases. Germline loops: CDR1 DFQATT, CDR2 SNEGSKA (reference sequence). The CDR3 runs to 14 residues. Here the CDR3 DNA reads TGCAGTGCTAGATCGACCCCTAGCACAGATACGCAGTATTTT. Amino acids: CSARSTPSTDTQYF.